This is a list of T cell receptor beta chains from one sample in a study of blood T cell repertoires in COVID-19. Assay used: immunoSEQ multiplex PCR; TCRdb lists only in-frame clones, some missing. The data show roughly 250,000 clones, roughly nine tenths seen once. Sequencing input: peripheral blood. These receptors originate from a middle-aged man who had recovered from COVID-19. CDR3s include the opening cysteine and the closing phenylalanine or tryptophan. Each record gives: clone size, V gene, D gene, J gene, CDR3 protein, CDR3 DNA. D genes are given only for firm matches. Clone size is stated in some rows and not others, as once, few, many or a class when expanded.

clone size: NA
V gene: TRBV25-1
D gene: TRBD1
J gene: TRBJ2-1
CDR3 protein: CASSEYSGTGVNEQFF
CDR3 DNA: TGTGCCAGCAGTGAATATTCCGGGACAGGGGTTAATGAGCAGTTCTTC

clone size: NA
V gene: TRBV5-5
D gene: TRBD1
J gene: TRBJ1-1
CDR3 protein: CASSIRDSYVNEAFF
CDR3 DNA: TGTGCCAGCAGCATCCGGGACAGCTATGTAAATGAAGCTTTCTTT

clone size: NA
V gene: TRBV5-6
D gene: NA
J gene: TRBJ1-1
CDR3 protein: CASSLGGIRVTEAFF
CDR3 DNA: TGTGCCAGCAGCTTAGGCGGAATCCGGGTTACTGAAGCTTTCTTT

clone size: NA
V gene: TRBV27
D gene: NA
J gene: TRBJ2-3
CDR3 protein: CASTTRPGTTDTQYF
CDR3 DNA: TGTGCCAGCACCACCAGGCCGGGAACCACAGATACGCAGTATTTT

clone size: few
V gene: TRBV3-1/TRBV3-2
D gene: NA
J gene: TRBJ1-6
CDR3 protein: CASSQTTVNSPLHF
CDR3 DNA: TGTGCCAGCAGCCAAACGACAGTAAATTCACCCCTCCACTTT

clone size: NA
V gene: TRBV19
D gene: NA
J gene: TRBJ2-3
CDR3 protein: CASTARTARADTQYF
CDR3 DNA: TGTGCCAGTACCGCGCGGACAGCTAGGGCAGATACGCAGTATTTT

clone size: NA
V gene: TRBV18
D gene: TRBD2
J gene: TRBJ2-3
CDR3 protein: CASSLSLAGVADTQYF
CDR3 DNA: TGTGCCAGCTCACTATCACTAGCGGGGGTCGCAGATACGCAGTATTTT

clone size: NA
V gene: TRBV2
D gene: NA
J gene: TRBJ2-3
CDR3 protein: CANQFQDTQYF
CDR3 DNA: TGTGCCAACCAATTTCAGGATACGCAGTATTTT

clone size: NA
V gene: TRBV10-3
D gene: NA
J gene: TRBJ1-2
CDR3 protein: CAIRRIGTTNTYTF
CDR3 DNA: TGTGCCATCAGGAGAATCGGGACAACTAATACCTACACCTTC

clone size: NA
V gene: TRBV7-2
D gene: NA
J gene: TRBJ2-2
CDR3 protein: CASSVHRVTGELFF
CDR3 DNA: TGTGCCAGCAGCGTACACAGGGTCACCGGGGAGCTGTTTTTT

clone size: NA
V gene: TRBV5-1
D gene: TRBD2
J gene: TRBJ2-1
CDR3 protein: CASSRTSGALNEQFF
CDR3 DNA: TGCGCCAGCAGCCGGACTAGCGGGGCCTTGAATGAGCAGTTCTTC

clone size: NA
V gene: TRBV20-1
D gene: TRBD2
J gene: TRBJ2-3
CDR3 protein: CSASWLAGDLSTDTQYF
CDR3 DNA: TGCAGTGCTAGTTGGCTAGCGGGAGATTTAAGCACAGATACGCAGTATTTT

clone size: NA
V gene: TRBV7-2
D gene: TRBD2
J gene: TRBJ2-3
CDR3 protein: CASSLSGRPATDTQYF
CDR3 DNA: TGTGCCAGCAGCCTTAGCGGGAGGCCTGCCACAGATACGCAGTATTTT

clone size: once
V gene: TRBV9
D gene: NA
J gene: TRBJ1-3
CDR3 protein: CASSVGAGSGNTIYF
CDR3 DNA: TGTGCCAGCAGCGTAGGGGCAGGATCTGGAAACACCATATATTTT

clone size: NA
V gene: TRBV7-2
D gene: NA
J gene: TRBJ2-5
CDR3 protein: CASSARDTGWQTQYF
CDR3 DNA: TGTGCCAGCAGCGCGAGGGATACAGGGTGGCAGACCCAGTACTTC

clone size: once
V gene: TRBV10-3
D gene: TRBD1
J gene: TRBJ1-1
CDR3 protein: CAITSDRGTEAFF
CDR3 DNA: TGTGCCATCACCTCAGACAGGGGAACTGAAGCTTTCTTT

clone size: NA
V gene: TRBV2
D gene: NA
J gene: TRBJ2-2
CDR3 protein: CASSEALGGEELFF
CDR3 DNA: TGTGCCAGCAGTGAAGCGCTCGGCGGGGAGGAGCTGTTTTTT

clone size: NA
V gene: TRBV4-1
D gene: NA
J gene: TRBJ2-7
CDR3 protein: CASSQPQGRNYEQYF
CDR3 DNA: TGCGCCAGCAGCCAGCCCCAGGGGAGAAACTACGAGCAGTACTTC

clone size: NA
V gene: TRBV19
D gene: NA
J gene: TRBJ1-2
CDR3 protein: CASSIVRGTALRSYGYTF
CDR3 DNA: TGTGCCAGTAGTATAGTTCGCGGGACGGCTCTTCGCAGCTATGGCTACACCTTC

clone size: NA
V gene: TRBV6-5
D gene: NA
J gene: TRBJ1-2
CDR3 protein: CASTIGDTGAYTF
CDR3 DNA: TGTGCCAGCACCATCGGGGACACTGGGGCCTACACCTTC

clone size: NA
V gene: TRBV6-2/TRBV6-3
D gene: NA
J gene: TRBJ1-6
CDR3 protein: CASSYEGSGDSPLHF
CDR3 DNA: TGTGCCAGCAGTTACGAGGGATCGGGCGACTCACCCCTCCACTTT

clone size: once
V gene: TRBV7-2
D gene: NA
J gene: TRBJ2-2
CDR3 protein: CASSLALIAGYTGELFF
CDR3 DNA: TGTGCCAGCAGCTTAGCGCTAATCGCGGGGTACACCGGGGAGCTGTTTTTT

clone size: NA
V gene: TRBV7-2
D gene: TRBD1
J gene: TRBJ1-2
CDR3 protein: CASSPGQGPGYTF
CDR3 DNA: TGTGCCAGCAGCCCCGGACAGGGGCCGGGCTACACCTTC

clone size: NA
V gene: TRBV19
D gene: NA
J gene: TRBJ2-5
CDR3 protein: CASSFGPQETQYF
CDR3 DNA: TGTGCCAGTAGTTTTGGGCCTCAAGAGACCCAGTACTTC

clone size: NA
V gene: TRBV5-4
D gene: TRBD2
J gene: TRBJ2-7
CDR3 protein: CASSPGGGRAYEQYF
CDR3 DNA: TGTGCCAGCAGCCCCGGGGGGGGACGGGCCTACGAGCAGTACTTC

clone size: NA
V gene: TRBV19
D gene: TRBD1
J gene: TRBJ1-4
CDR3 protein: CASRGADRGNEKLFF
CDR3 DNA: TGTGCCAGTAGGGGGGCGGACAGGGGAAATGAAAAACTGTTTTTT

clone size: few
V gene: TRBV7-2
D gene: TRBD2
J gene: TRBJ2-2
CDR3 protein: CASSLVAGTSGNTGELFF
CDR3 DNA: TGTGCCAGCAGCTTAGTTGCCGGGACTAGCGGAAACACCGGGGAGCTGTTTTTT

clone size: NA
V gene: TRBV3-1/TRBV3-2
D gene: NA
J gene: TRBJ1-2
CDR3 protein: CASSQGGSYGYTF
CDR3 DNA: TGTGCCAGCAGCCAAGGCGGGTCTTATGGCTACACCTTC

clone size: NA
V gene: TRBV18
D gene: NA
J gene: TRBJ1-2
CDR3 protein: CASSPGGLEGYTF
CDR3 DNA: TGTGCCAGCTCGCCGGGGGGGCTGGAGGGCTACACCTTC

clone size: NA
V gene: TRBV7-2
D gene: NA
J gene: TRBJ2-3
CDR3 protein: CASSLARTKTDTQYF
CDR3 DNA: TGTGCCAGCAGCTTAGCCCGGACTAAGACAGATACGCAGTATTTT

clone size: NA
V gene: TRBV30
D gene: TRBD1
J gene: TRBJ2-7
CDR3 protein: CAWSVRDRVPYEQYF
CDR3 DNA: TGTGCCTGGAGTGTTCGGGACAGGGTACCCTACGAGCAGTACTTC

clone size: NA
V gene: TRBV6-2/TRBV6-3
D gene: NA
J gene: TRBJ2-2
CDR3 protein: CASSHRGRSTGELFF
CDR3 DNA: TGTGCCAGCAGTCATCGGGGGAGGAGCACCGGGGAGCTGTTTTTT

clone size: few
V gene: TRBV7-6
D gene: NA
J gene: TRBJ2-7
CDR3 protein: CASSRPGQEQYF
CDR3 DNA: TGTGCCAGCAGCCGCCCCGGACAGGAGCAGTACTTC

clone size: NA
V gene: TRBV6-5
D gene: TRBD1
J gene: TRBJ1-3
CDR3 protein: CASSWPGQGSGNTIYF
CDR3 DNA: TGTGCCAGCAGTTGGCCGGGACAGGGATCGGGAAACACCATATATTTT

clone size: NA
V gene: TRBV6-6
D gene: NA
J gene: TRBJ1-1
CDR3 protein: CASSYSQTEAFF
CDR3 DNA: TGTGCCAGCAGTTACTCGCAGACTGAAGCTTTCTTT

clone size: NA
V gene: TRBV2
D gene: NA
J gene: TRBJ2-2
CDR3 protein: CASRGPGLHTGELFF
CDR3 DNA: TGTGCCAGCAGGGGTCCGGGACTTCACACCGGGGAGCTGTTTTTT

clone size: NA
V gene: TRBV7-8
D gene: TRBD2
J gene: TRBJ2-1
CDR3 protein: CASSSTSHNEQFF
CDR3 DNA: TGTGCCAGCAGCTCGACTAGCCACAATGAGCAGTTCTTC

clone size: NA
V gene: TRBV28
D gene: TRBD2
J gene: TRBJ2-1
CDR3 protein: CASSAITGTSGMPEQFF
CDR3 DNA: TGTGCCAGCAGTGCAATAACCGGGACTAGCGGGATGCCCGAGCAGTTCTTC

clone size: once
V gene: TRBV10-3
D gene: TRBD2
J gene: TRBJ2-1
CDR3 protein: CAIRGGLAGDEQFF
CDR3 DNA: TGTGCCATCAGGGGAGGATTAGCGGGAGATGAGCAGTTCTTC

clone size: NA
V gene: TRBV20-1
D gene: TRBD2
J gene: TRBJ2-3
CDR3 protein: CSASRISGSTDTQYF
CDR3 DNA: TGCAGTGCTAGTCGGATTAGCGGGAGCACAGATACGCAGTATTTT

clone size: NA
V gene: TRBV2
D gene: TRBD2
J gene: TRBJ2-3
CDR3 protein: CASSDPTSGRALYTQYF
CDR3 DNA: TGTGCCAGCAGTGATCCTACTAGCGGGAGGGCCTTATATACGCAGTATTTT

clone size: NA
V gene: TRBV14
D gene: NA
J gene: TRBJ2-7
CDR3 protein: CASSQDTLYEQYF
CDR3 DNA: TGTGCCAGCAGCCAAGACACTCTCTACGAGCAGTACTTC

clone size: NA
V gene: TRBV15
D gene: NA
J gene: TRBJ1-4
CDR3 protein: CATSRVRVEKLFF
CDR3 DNA: TGTGCCACCAGCAGAGTTCGGGTGGAAAAACTGTTTTTT

clone size: few
V gene: TRBV19
D gene: NA
J gene: TRBJ1-6
CDR3 protein: CASSLPAATGSPLHF
CDR3 DNA: TGTGCCAGTAGCCTCCCGGCAGCAACGGGGTCACCCCTCCACTTT

clone size: NA
V gene: TRBV27
D gene: TRBD2
J gene: TRBJ2-1
CDR3 protein: CASRTLAGTSYNEQFF
CDR3 DNA: TGTGCCAGCAGGACCCTAGCGGGAACCTCCTACAATGAGCAGTTCTTC

clone size: NA
V gene: TRBV29-1
D gene: TRBD1
J gene: TRBJ2-7
CDR3 protein: CSVRVSTGVYEQYF
CDR3 DNA: TGCAGCGTTAGAGTCTCGACAGGGGTCTACGAGCAGTACTTC

clone size: few
V gene: TRBV14
D gene: NA
J gene: TRBJ2-7
CDR3 protein: CASSQDLRQRSYEQYF
CDR3 DNA: TGTGCCAGCAGCCAAGATCTGAGACAGCGCTCCTACGAGCAGTACTTC

clone size: few
V gene: TRBV4-1
D gene: TRBD1
J gene: TRBJ2-7
CDR3 protein: CASSQPGQNSHEQYF
CDR3 DNA: TGCGCCAGCAGCCAGCCGGGACAGAACTCCCACGAGCAGTACTTC

clone size: NA
V gene: TRBV30
D gene: NA
J gene: TRBJ2-1
CDR3 protein: CAWSAREQFF
CDR3 DNA: TGTGCCTGGAGTGCCCGTGAGCAGTTCTTC

clone size: once
V gene: TRBV7-2
D gene: NA
J gene: TRBJ2-5
CDR3 protein: CASRGGAGETQYF
CDR3 DNA: TGTGCCAGCAGGGGGGGTGCGGGAGAGACCCAGTACTTC

clone size: NA
V gene: TRBV11-3
D gene: NA
J gene: TRBJ1-1
CDR3 protein: CASSFRGGTEAFF
CDR3 DNA: TGTGCCAGCAGCTTTCGGGGGGGCACTGAAGCTTTCTTT

clone size: NA
V gene: TRBV9
D gene: TRBD1
J gene: TRBJ1-3
CDR3 protein: CASSATGTGGTYTIYF
CDR3 DNA: TGTGCCAGCAGCGCGACCGGGACAGGGGGCACTTACACCATATATTTT

clone size: NA
V gene: TRBV7-2
D gene: TRBD2
J gene: TRBJ2-1
CDR3 protein: CASSPSSTSGGDNEQFF
CDR3 DNA: TGTGCCAGCAGCCCAAGTAGCACTAGCGGGGGGGACAATGAGCAGTTCTTC